This T cell receptor (beta chain) is from a study of T cell clonotyping in hematopoietic cell transplantation. In germline, CDR1 is SGDLS, CDR2 YYNGEE. CDR3 size: 17 residues. The V and J ends lost 0 bases and 5 bases, in that order; junction bases with no gene match: 12. Blood collection times were about day -28 and days 30, 100, 180 posttransplant. Here immunoSEQ multiplex PCR was the method, and the copy in TCRdb shows in-frame clones only, minus some. This sample has over 6,500 clones; 90% to 97% occur once, and the top ten carry just over 0.45%. A remark on this clone: Its antigen is not known.

Study results and limitations: Recipient TCR diversity dropped after transplant; expanded clonotypes rose from day 30 to 180. Higher Inverse Simpson Index values in graft donor and pretransplant recipient predicted broader posttransplant TCR diversity. CD4 and CD8 repertoire contributions could not be separated without sorting.

The chain carries TRBV9 and TRBJ2-5, with 8 bases aligning to TRBD1. This TCR derives from a male patient in his 40s who had an allogeneic stem cell transplant from a related donor, so the T cells may come from the graft donor. Some clones in this sample may be carry-over from other donors' samples. The source was PBMCs, collected 30 days after allogeneic stem cell transplant. The CDR3 protein is CASSVGSTGGSKETQYF. CDR3 DNA: TGTGCCAGCAGCGTAGGGAGTACAGGGGGATCTAAGGAGACCCAGTACTTC.